A single sample is the source of the 3 T cell receptor beta chains below, sequenced in a study of blood T cell repertoires in COVID-19. Only in-frame clones appear in the TCRdb table, and some are missing; sequencing was by immunoSEQ multiplex PCR. The sample consists of about 50,000 clones, approximately 84% of them appearing once. The sequencing sample was made of peripheral blood. The receptors derive from a man between 65 and 80 years old with acute or convalescent COVID-19.

The rearrangement joins TRBV7-2 to TRBJ1-1; TRBD1 might be the D (5 bases). The germline gives CDR1 SGHTA, CDR2 FQGNSA. CDR3 length equals 15 residues. The germline V and J ends were trimmed by 1 base and 1 base, with 10 bases remaining between them. The CDR3 coding sequence is TGTGCCAGCAGCTTAGTCACAGGTGCGAACACTGAAGCTTTCTTT. As protein: CASSLVTGANTEAFF. Together with reference TRBV7-2 and TRBJ1-1, the CDR3 gives the full variable domain: GAGVSQSPSNKVTEKGKDVELRCDPISGHTALYWYRQSLGQGLEFLIYFQGNSAPDKSGLPSDRFSAERTGGSVSTLTIQRTQQEDSAVYLCASSLVTGANTEAFFGQGTRLTVV.

This clone was seen a handful of times. CDR3 sequence reads: CSARDRSGPYF. CDR3 in DNA: TGCAGTGCTAGAGATCGGAGCGGACCATACTTC. The chain uses TRBV20-1 and TRBJ2-5, with a weak D call TRBD2 (5 bases). The germline V gene encodes CDR1 DFQATT and CDR2 SNEGSKA (reference sequence). V was trimmed by 0 bases and J by 14 bases, leaving 13 bases between them. The CDR3 has 11 residues.

The chain couples TRBV5-6 to TRBJ2-3, with D tentatively TRBD1 (5 bases). The CDR3 has 16 residues. The germline gives CDR1 SGHDT, CDR2 YYEEEE. V lost 0 bases to trimming and J lost 3 bases, with 14 bases between them. As DNA, the CDR3 is TGTGCCAGCAGCTTGGTAGGGCAGGGTAGTACAGATACGCAGTATTTT. Its protein product is CASSLVGQGSTDTQYF.